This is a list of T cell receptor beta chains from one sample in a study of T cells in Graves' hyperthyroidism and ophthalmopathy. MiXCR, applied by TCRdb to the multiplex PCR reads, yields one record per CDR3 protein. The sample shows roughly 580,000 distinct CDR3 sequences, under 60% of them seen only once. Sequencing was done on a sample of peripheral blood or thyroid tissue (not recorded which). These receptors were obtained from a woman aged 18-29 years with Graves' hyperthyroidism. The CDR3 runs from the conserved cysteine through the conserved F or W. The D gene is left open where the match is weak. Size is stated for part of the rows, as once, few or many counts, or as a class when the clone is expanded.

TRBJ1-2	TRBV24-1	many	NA	CATSDPGRNYGYTF	TGTGCCACCAGTGATCCAGGTCGTAACTATGGCTACACCTTC
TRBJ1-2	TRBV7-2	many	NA	CASSLSGYGYTF	TGTGCCAGCAGCTTAAGTGGCTATGGCTACACCTTC
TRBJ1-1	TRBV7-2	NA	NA	CAWSLSYGVAMNTEAFF	TGTGCCTGGAGTTTATCTTACGGGGTGGCAATGAACACTGAAGCTTTCTTT
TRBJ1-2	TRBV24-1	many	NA	CATSDFDRTYGYTF	TGTGCCACCAGTGATTTTGACAGGACTTATGGCTACACCTTC
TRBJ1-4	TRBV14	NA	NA	CASSQAGSANEKLFF	TGTGCCAGCAGCCAAGCCGGGAGCGCAAATGAAAAACTGTTTTTT
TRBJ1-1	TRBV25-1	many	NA	CASSALRTEAFF	TGTGCCAGCAGTGCACTGAGGACTGAAGCTTTCTTT
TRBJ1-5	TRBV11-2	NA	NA	CASSLSPGLGQPQHF	TGTGCCAGCAGCTTAAGTCCGGGATTGGGTCAGCCCCAGCATTTT
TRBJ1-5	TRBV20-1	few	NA	CSALGPVDQPQHF	TGCAGTGCCTTGGGGCCGGTGGATCAGCCCCAGCATTTT
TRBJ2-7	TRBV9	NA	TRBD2	CASSSLRAGGFYEQYF	TGTGCCAGCAGTTCCCTGAGAGCGGGAGGTTTCTACGAGCAGTACTTC
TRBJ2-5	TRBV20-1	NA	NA	CSYKGTRKLGQETQYF	TGCAGTTACAAGGGGACCAGGAAATTGGGGCAAGAGACCCAGTACTTC
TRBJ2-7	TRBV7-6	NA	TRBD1	CASSLAVTGGGYEQYF	TGTGCCAGCAGCTTAGCGGTGACAGGGGGCGGTTACGAGCAGTACTTC
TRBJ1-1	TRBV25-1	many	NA	CASRRLKNTEAFF	TGTGCCAGCAGACGGTTAAAGAACACTGAAGCTTTCTTT
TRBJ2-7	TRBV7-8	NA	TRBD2	CASTLGAGAFYEQYF	TGTGCCAGCACCCTCGGGGCGGGAGCGTTCTACGAGCAGTACTTC
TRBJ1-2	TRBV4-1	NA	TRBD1	CASSQHRDRGDGYTF	TGCGCCAGCAGCCAACACCGGGACAGGGGCGATGGCTACACCTTC
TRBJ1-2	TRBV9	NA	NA	CASSAGPSGFNYTF	TGTGCCAGCAGCGCGGGACCGTCCGGTTTTAACTACACCTTC
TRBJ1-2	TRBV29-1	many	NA	CSVEEPRGYTF	TGCAGCGTTGAGGAGCCACGGGGCTACACCTTC
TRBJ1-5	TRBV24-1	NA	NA	CATSDLHF	TGTGCCACCAGTGATTTGCATTTT
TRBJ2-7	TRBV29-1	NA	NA	CSVQRGAGELYF	TGCAGCGTACAACGAGGGGCCGGGGAGCTGTACTTC
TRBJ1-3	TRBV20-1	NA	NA	CSAREPNSGNTIYF	TGCAGTGCTAGAGAACCGAACTCTGGAAACACCATATATTTT
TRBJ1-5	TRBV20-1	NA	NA	CSAVRGAQPQHF	TGCAGTGCGGTCCGGGGGGCCCAGCCCCAGCATTTT
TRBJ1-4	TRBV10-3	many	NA	CAISEVEGEKLFF	TGTGCCATCAGTGAAGTGGAAGGGGAAAAACTGTTTTTT
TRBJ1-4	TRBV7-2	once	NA	CASSLVGEEKLFF	TGTGCCAGCAGCTTAGTGGGCGAGGAAAAACTGTTTTTT
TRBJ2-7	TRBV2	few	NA	CASSEATRVGEQYF	TGTGCCAGCAGTGAAGCGACCCGGGTTGGGGAGCAGTACTTC
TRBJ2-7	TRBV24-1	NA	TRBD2	CATSDPGLAGGFSYEQYF	TGTGCCACCAGTGATCCGGGACTAGCGGGAGGGTTCTCCTACGAGCAGTACTTC